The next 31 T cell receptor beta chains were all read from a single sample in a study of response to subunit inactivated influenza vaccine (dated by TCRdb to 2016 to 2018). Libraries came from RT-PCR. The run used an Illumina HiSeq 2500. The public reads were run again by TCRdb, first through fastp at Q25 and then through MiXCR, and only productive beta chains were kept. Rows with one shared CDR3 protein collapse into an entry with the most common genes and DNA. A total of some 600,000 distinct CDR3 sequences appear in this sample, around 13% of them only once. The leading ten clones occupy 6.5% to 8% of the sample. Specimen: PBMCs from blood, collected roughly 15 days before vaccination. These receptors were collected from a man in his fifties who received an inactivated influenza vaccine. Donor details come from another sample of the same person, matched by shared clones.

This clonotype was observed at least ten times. CDR3 in amino acids: CASSLAQSRNTGELFF. The CDR3 coding sequence is TGTGCCAGCAGCTTAGCGCAGAGCAGGAACACCGGGGAGCTGTTTTTT. The chain couples TRBV7-2 to TRBJ2-2; D not certain. V was clipped by 0 bases and J by 1 base, with 9 bases between them. There are 16 residues in the CDR3. The germline V gene encodes CDR1 SGHTA and CDR2 FQGNSA.

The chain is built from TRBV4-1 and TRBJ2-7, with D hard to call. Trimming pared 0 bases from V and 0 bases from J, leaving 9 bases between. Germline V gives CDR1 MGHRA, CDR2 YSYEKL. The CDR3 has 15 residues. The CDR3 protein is CASSQDGWSSYEQYF. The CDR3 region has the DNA TGCGCCAGCAGCCAAGACGGTTGGAGCTCCTACGAGCAGTACTTC.

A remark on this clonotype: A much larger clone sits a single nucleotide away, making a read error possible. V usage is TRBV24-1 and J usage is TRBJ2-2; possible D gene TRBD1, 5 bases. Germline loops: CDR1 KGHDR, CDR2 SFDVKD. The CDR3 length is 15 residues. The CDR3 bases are TGTGACACCAGTGACCCAATGGTGCAGGGCGGGGAGCTGTTTTTT. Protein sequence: CDTSDPMVQGGELFF.

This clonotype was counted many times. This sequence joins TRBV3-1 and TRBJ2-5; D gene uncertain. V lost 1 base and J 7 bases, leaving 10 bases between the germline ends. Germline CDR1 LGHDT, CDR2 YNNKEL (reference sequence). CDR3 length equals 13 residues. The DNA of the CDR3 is TGTGCCAGCAGCCAAGTTTCTAGACGGACCCAGTACTTC. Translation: CASSQVSRRTQYF.

The CDR3 loop is CSARPGGRLETQYF. The CDR3 DNA sequence: TGCAGTGCTAGGCCAGGGGGCCGGCTAGAGACCCAGTACTTC. The chain couples TRBV20-1 to TRBJ2-5; 8 nucleotides align to TRBD1. Trimming removed 3 bases from V and 4 bases from J; junction bases left unmatched: 7. Germline CDR1 reads DFQATT; CDR2 reads SNEGSKA (reference sequence). This CDR3 has 14 residues.

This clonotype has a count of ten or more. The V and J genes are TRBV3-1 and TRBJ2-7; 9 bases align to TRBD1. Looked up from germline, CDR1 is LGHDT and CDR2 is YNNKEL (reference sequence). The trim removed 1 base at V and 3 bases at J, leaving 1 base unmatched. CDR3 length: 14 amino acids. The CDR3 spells CASSQVTGGYEQYF. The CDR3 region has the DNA TGTGCCAGCAGCCAAGTGACAGGGGGCTACGAGCAGTACTTC.

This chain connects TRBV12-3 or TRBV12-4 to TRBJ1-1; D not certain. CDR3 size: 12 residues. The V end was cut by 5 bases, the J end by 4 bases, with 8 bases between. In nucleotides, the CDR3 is TGTGCCAGCAGTCACGCTTTCACTGAAGCTTTCTTT. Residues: CASSHAFTEAFF.

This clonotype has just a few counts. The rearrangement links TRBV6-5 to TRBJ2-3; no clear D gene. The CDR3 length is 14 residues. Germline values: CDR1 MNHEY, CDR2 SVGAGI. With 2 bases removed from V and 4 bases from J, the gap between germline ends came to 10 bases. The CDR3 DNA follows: TGTGCCAGCAGTTACGGATCAGGCCCAGATACGCAGTATTTT. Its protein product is CASSYGSGPDTQYF.

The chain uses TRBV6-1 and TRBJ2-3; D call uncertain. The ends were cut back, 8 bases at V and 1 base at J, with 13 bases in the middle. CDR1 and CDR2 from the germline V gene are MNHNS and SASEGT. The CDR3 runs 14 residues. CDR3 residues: CASVARAGTDTQYF. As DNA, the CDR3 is TGTGCCAGCGTCGCTAGAGCAGGCACAGATACGCAGTATTTT.

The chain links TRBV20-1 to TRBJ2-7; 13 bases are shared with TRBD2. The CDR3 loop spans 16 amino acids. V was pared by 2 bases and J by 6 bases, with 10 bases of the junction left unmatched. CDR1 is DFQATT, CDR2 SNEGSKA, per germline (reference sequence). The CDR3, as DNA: TGCAGTGCTAGATCTCCCCGGACTAGCGGGAGTGGCGAGCAGTACTTC. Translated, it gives CSARSPRTSGSGEQYF.

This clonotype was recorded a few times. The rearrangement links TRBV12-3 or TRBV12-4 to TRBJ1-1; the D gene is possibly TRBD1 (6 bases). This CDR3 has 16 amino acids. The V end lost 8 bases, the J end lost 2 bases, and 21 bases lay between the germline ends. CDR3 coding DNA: TGTGCCAGCGGATCCCCGGGGGCCATCGTAAACACTGAAGCTTTCTTT. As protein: CASGSPGAIVNTEAFF.

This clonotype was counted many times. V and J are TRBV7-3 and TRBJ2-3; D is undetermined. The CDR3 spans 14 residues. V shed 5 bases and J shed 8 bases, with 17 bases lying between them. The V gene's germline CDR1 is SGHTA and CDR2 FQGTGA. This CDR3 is CASSPIRSVATQYF. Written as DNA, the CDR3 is TGTGCCAGCAGCCCAATAAGATCTGTTGCTACGCAGTATTTT.

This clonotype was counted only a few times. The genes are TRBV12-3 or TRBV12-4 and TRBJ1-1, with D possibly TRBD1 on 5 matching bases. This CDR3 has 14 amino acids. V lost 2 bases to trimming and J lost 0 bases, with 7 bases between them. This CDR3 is CASSLPRVNTEAFF. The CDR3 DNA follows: TGTGCCAGCAGTTTACCCAGGGTGAACACTGAAGCTTTCTTT.

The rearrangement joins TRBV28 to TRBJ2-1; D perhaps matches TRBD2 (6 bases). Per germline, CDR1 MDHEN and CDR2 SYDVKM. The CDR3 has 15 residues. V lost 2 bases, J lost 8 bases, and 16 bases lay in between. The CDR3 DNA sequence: TGTGCCAGCAGTTTAGGAGGGCAGGGCCCTCATGAGCAGTTCTTC. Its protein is CASSLGGQGPHEQFF.

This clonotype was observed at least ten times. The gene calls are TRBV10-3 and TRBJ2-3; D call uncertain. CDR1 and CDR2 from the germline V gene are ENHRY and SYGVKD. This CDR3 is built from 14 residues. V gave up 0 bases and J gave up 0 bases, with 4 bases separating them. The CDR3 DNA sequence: TGTGCCATCAGTGAGTCCACTAGCACAGATACGCAGTATTTT. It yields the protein CAISESTSTDTQYF.

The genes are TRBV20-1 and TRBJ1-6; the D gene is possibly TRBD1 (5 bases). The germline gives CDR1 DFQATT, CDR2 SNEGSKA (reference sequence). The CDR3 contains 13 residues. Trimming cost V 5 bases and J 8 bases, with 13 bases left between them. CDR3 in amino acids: CSAFGTGDSPLHF. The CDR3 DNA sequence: TGCAGTGCTTTCGGGACCGGTGATTCACCCCTCCACTTT.

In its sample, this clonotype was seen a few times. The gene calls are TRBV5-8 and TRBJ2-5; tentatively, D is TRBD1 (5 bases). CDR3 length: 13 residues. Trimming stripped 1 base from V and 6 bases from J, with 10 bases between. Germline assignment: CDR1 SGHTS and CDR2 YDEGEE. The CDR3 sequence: CASSLFLGQTQYF. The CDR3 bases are TGTGCCAGCAGCTTGTTCTTGGGGCAGACCCAGTACTTC. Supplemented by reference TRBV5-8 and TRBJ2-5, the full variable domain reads EAGVTQSPTHLIKTRGQQATLRCSPISGHTSVYWYQQALGLGLQFLLWYDEGEERNRGNFPPRFSGRQFPNYSSELNVNALELEDSALYLCASSLFLGQTQYFGPGTRLLVL.

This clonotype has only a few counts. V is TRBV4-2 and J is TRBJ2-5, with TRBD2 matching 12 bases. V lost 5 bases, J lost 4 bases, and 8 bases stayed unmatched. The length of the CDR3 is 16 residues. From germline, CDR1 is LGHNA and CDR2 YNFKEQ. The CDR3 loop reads CASSARLAGDGETQYF. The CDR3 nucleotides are TGTGCCAGCAGCGCCAGACTAGCGGGAGATGGAGAGACCCAGTACTTC.

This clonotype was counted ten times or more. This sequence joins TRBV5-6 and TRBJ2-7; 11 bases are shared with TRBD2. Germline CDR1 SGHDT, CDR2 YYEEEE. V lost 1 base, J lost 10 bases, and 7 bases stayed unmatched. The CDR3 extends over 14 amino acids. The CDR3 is CASSLSSGRTPQYF. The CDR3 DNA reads TGTGCCAGCAGCTTGTCTAGCGGGAGGACCCCACAGTACTTC.

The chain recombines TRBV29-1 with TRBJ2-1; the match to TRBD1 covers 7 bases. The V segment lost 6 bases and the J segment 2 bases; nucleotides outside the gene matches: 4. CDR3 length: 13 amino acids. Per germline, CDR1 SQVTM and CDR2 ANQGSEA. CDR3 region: CSVDGTAYNEQFF. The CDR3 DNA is TGCAGCGTAGACGGGACAGCCTACAATGAGCAGTTCTTC.

The DNA for the CDR3 is TGTGCCAGCAGCTCCGCGGGACTAGCGGGGGGGCGGGGTTGGAAGACCCAGTACTTC. This translates into CASSSAGLAGGRGWKTQYF. J is TRBJ2-5 and V is TRBV11-1; 16 bases are a match to TRBD2. Trimming at V came to 4 bases and at J to 6 bases, leaving 14 bases not matched to a gene. The CDR3 runs to 19 residues. CDR1 SGHAT and CDR2 FQDESV come from the germline V gene (reference sequence).

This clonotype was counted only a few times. This CDR3 reads CASSPTRSSGRATGETQYF. CDR3 coding DNA: TGTGCCAGCAGCCCAACGCGATCTAGCGGGAGGGCGACGGGGGAGACCCAGTACTTC. V is TRBV7-8 and J is TRBJ2-5; 12 positions match TRBD2. Looked up from germline, CDR1 is SGHVS and CDR2 is FQNEAQ. V was clipped by 5 bases and J by 5 bases; unmatched bases: 18. The CDR3 sequence is 19 residues long.

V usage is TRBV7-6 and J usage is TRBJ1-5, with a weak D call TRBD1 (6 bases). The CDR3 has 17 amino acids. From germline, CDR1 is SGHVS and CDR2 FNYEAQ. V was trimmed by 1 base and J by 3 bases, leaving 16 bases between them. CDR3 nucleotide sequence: TGTGCCAGCAGCTTAGGCGGGGGGGCAGGGAACAATCAGCCCCAGCATTTT. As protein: CASSLGGGAGNNQPQHF.

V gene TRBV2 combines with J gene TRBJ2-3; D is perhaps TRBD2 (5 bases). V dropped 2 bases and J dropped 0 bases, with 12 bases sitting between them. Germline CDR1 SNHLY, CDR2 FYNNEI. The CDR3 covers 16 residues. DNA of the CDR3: TGTGCCAGCAGTGAAACCAAGCGGCTCAGCACAGATACGCAGTATTTT. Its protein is CASSETKRLSTDTQYF.

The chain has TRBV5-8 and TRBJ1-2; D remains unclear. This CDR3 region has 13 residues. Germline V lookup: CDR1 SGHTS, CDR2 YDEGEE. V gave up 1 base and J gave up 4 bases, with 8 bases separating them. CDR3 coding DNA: TGTGCCAGCAGCTTGTACAGACTCTATGGCTACACCTTC. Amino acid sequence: CASSLYRLYGYTF.

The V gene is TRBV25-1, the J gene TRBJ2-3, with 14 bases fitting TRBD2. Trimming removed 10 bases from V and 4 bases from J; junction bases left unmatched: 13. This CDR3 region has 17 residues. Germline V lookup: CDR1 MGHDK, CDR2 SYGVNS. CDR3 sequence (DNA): TGTGCCACTAGCCCCGGGACTAGCGGGGGAGGGGCAGATACGCAGTATTTT. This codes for CATSPGTSGGGADTQYF.

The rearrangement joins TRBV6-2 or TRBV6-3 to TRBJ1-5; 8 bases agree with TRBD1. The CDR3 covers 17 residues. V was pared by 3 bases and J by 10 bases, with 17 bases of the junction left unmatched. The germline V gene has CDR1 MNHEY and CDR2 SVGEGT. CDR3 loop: CASSYTPLTGAARPQHF. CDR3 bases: TGTGCCAGCAGTTATACACCCCTGACAGGGGCAGCGAGACCCCAGCATTTT.

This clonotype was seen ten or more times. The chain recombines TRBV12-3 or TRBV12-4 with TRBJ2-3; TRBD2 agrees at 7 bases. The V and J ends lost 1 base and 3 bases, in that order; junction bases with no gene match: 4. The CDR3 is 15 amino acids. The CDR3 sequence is CASSLGGGLTDTQYF. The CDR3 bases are TGTGCCAGCAGTTTAGGGGGGGGTCTAACAGATACGCAGTATTTT.

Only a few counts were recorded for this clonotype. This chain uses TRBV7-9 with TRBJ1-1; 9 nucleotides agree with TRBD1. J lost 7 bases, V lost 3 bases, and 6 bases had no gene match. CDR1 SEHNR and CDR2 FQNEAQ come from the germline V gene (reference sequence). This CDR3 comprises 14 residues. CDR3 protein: CASSFTDRGGEAFF. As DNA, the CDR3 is TGTGCCAGCAGCTTCACCGACAGGGGGGGTGAAGCTTTCTTT.

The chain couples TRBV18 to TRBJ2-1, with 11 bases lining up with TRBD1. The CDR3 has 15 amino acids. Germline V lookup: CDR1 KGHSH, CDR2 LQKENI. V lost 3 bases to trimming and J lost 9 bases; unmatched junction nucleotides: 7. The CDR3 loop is CASSPRDRGLSEQFF. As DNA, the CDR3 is TGTGCCAGCTCACCCCGGGACAGGGGGTTGAGTGAGCAGTTCTTC.

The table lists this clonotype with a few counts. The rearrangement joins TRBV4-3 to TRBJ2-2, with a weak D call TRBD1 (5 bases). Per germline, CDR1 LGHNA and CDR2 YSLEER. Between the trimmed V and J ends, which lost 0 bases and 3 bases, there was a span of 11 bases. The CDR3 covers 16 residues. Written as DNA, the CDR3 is TGCGCCAGCAGCCAAGATTTGTCAGGGTACACCGGGGAGCTGTTTTTT. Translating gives CASSQDLSGYTGELFF.